What follows are 10 T cell receptor beta chains derived from one specimen sequenced in a study of T cell responses to AZD1222 COVID-19 vaccine. Only in-frame clones appear in the TCRdb table, and some are missing; sequencing was by immunoSEQ multiplex PCR. The table includes under 95,000 clones, roughly nine tenths detected once. Sequenced here: peripheral blood, sampled on day 0 of AZD1222 vaccination. These receptors came from an adult in good health.

The J gene is TRBJ2-7, the V gene TRBV11-1; D is perhaps TRBD1 (6 bases). This CDR3 contains 15 residues. Trimming removed 8 bases at V and 0 bases at J, with 17 bases between. Germline CDR1 reads SGHAT; CDR2 reads FQDESV (reference sequence). The CDR3 region has the DNA TGTGCCAGCGCTATCCGGGACAAGAGCTCCTACGAGCAGTACTTC. Its translation is CASAIRDKSSYEQYF.

This chain uses TRBV30 with TRBJ1-4, with D possibly matching TRBD1 (6 bases). The germline gives CDR1 GTSNPN, CDR2 SVGIG (reference sequence). The V end lost 3 bases, the J end lost 6 bases, and 17 bases lay between the germline ends. This CDR3 is built from 15 residues. CDR3 bases: TGTGCCTGGAGCCCCGGGACATCGGGGGATGAAAAACTGTTTTTT. Amino acid sequence: CAWSPGTSGDEKLFF.

This chain links TRBV15 with TRBJ2-7; tentatively, D is TRBD1 (5 bases). The CDR3 runs to 15 residues. From germline, CDR1 is LNHNV and CDR2 YYDKDF (reference sequence). Trimming left V 0 bases short and J 0 bases short, with 9 bases between. The CDR3 DNA sequence: TGTGCCACCAGCAGAGATCAGGGCAGCTCCTACGAGCAGTACTTC. It is translated as CATSRDQGSSYEQYF.

The V call is TRBV18, the J call TRBJ1-6; D remains ambiguous. Germline V CDR1 and CDR2: KGHSH, LQKENI. The CDR3 loop spans 16 amino acids. The ends were cut back, 1 base at V and 7 bases at J, with 14 bases in the middle. This chain's CDR3 is CASSPQSSDNNSPLHF. In DNA form, the CDR3 reads TGTGCCAGCTCACCACAATCCTCCGACAACAATTCACCCCTCCACTTT.

In its sample, this clone was seen a few times. V is TRBV20-1 and J is TRBJ1-1; 8 bases agree with TRBD1. CDR1 is DFQATT and CDR2 is SNEGSKA in the germline V gene (reference sequence). This CDR3 contains 11 residues. V shed 4 bases, J shed 7 bases, and the junction held 2 bases outside the gene matches. The DNA of the CDR3 is TGCAGTGCTAAGGACAGGGTTGAAGCTTTCTTT. As protein: CSAKDRVEAFF.

This chain joins TRBV2 and TRBJ2-1; TRBD2 matches at 13 bases. In germline, CDR1 is SNHLY, CDR2 FYNNEI. After removal of 6 bases from V and 6 bases from J, the junction contained 8 bases not matched to a gene. This CDR3 has 16 residues. The CDR3 is CASRSRLAGGPNEQFF. The CDR3 DNA reads TGTGCCAGCAGGAGCAGACTAGCGGGGGGACCCAATGAGCAGTTCTTC.

The gene calls are TRBV30 and TRBJ2-1; D is possibly TRBD1 (7 bases). CDR3 length: 14 residues. V was pared by 1 base and J by 3 bases, with 10 bases between. Germline CDR1 GTSNPN, CDR2 SVGIG (reference sequence). The CDR3 reads CAWSGQGGYNEQFF. The CDR3 bases are TGTGCCTGGAGTGGACAGGGAGGCTACAATGAGCAGTTCTTC.

The genes are TRBV19 and TRBJ1-2; D might be TRBD1 (5 bases). The germline V gene has CDR1 LNHDA and CDR2 SQIVND (reference sequence). This CDR3 has 14 residues. V lost 3 bases, J lost 5 bases, and 13 bases lay in between. CDR3 protein: CASSIGRESYGYTF. CDR3 DNA: TGTGCCAGTAGTATTGGCAGGGAGTCTTATGGCTACACCTTC.

In this sample, this clone turned up once. V usage is TRBV15 and J usage is TRBJ1-5; D is uncertain. The germline V and J ends were trimmed by 8 bases and 0 bases, with 8 bases remaining between them. Germline CDR1 and CDR2: LNHNV and YYDKDF (reference sequence). This CDR3 contains 13 residues. CDR3 region: CATSWASNQPQHF. CDR3 DNA: TGTGCCACCTCGTGGGCTAGCAATCAGCCCCAGCATTTT.

The gene calls are TRBV5-8 and TRBJ1-2; possibly TRBD1 for D (5 bases). The V end was cut by 0 bases, the J end by 4 bases, with 10 bases between. CDR3 length: 14 amino acids. Germline V gene lookup returns CDR1 SGHTS and CDR2 YDEGEE. The CDR3 DNA reads as TGTGCCAGCAGCTTGGGGGGCAGATCCTATGGCTACACCTTC. It translates to CASSLGGRSYGYTF.